This record looks at one TCR beta chain sequence and its context. This entry belongs to a study of blood T cell repertoires in COVID-19. Using immunoSEQ multiplex PCR, the repertoire was profiled, and TCRdb retains in-frame clones only, with some absent. The data contain about 69,000 clones, approximately 86% of them singletons. The clonotype originates from a man between 35 and 55 years old with COVID-19, enrolled during active disease. The specimen sequenced was peripheral blood.

Here the CDR3 reads CASSLSGGAAMSYNEQFF. The CDR3, as DNA: TGTGCCAGCAGTCTTAGCGGGGGGGCTGCGATGTCCTACAATGAGCAGTTCTTC. V usage is TRBV27 and J usage is TRBJ2-1; 11 bases match TRBD2. The CDR3 has 18 residues. The trim removed 5 bases at V and 1 base at J, leaving 10 bases unmatched. Germline V gene data show CDR1 as MNHEY and CDR2 as SMNVEV (reference sequence).